This TCR beta chain was recorded in a study of blood T cell repertoires in COVID-19. The wider study: Sites in the United States, Italy and Spain provided acute and convalescent COVID-19 samples. PBMCs, B-cell-depleted T cells, or T cells were the source of the cDNA or gDNA that made up the material.

Residents of about two dozen US areas, aged roughly 18 to 89 years, made up the participants. The V gene's germline CDR1 is KGHSH and CDR2 LQKENI. CDR3 length: 16 amino acids. V lost 2 bases to trimming and J lost 1 base, with 11 bases between them. Source study methods: Estimation of nucleated cell counts relied on the amplification of reference gene primers. TCRdb's table, derived via immunoSEQ multiplex PCR, lists solely in-frame clones and lacks some. Clone size and V and J calls were adopted from that table, with D and trimming inferred from the DNA. The data hold about 270,000 clones, with around 88% observed a single time.

The sample taken for sequencing was PBMCs or T cells enriched from blood (not recorded which). This TCR was sampled from a woman in her thirties or forties with acute COVID-19. V gene TRBV18 combines with J gene TRBJ2-2, with D possibly matching TRBD1 (5 bases). The DNA of the CDR3 is TGTGCCAGCTCACCATCTCTACAGGTGAACACCGGGGAGCTGTTTTTT. Translated: CASSPSLQVNTGELFF.